This TCR beta chain was sequenced in a study of blood T cell repertoires in COVID-19. Study-level background: COVID-19 samples from acute and convalescent phases originated in the United States, Italy and Spain.

V shed 1 base and J shed 5 bases, with 16 bases lying between them. The germline V gene encodes CDR1 SGHNT and CDR2 YYREEE (reference sequence). This CDR3 is 16 amino acids long. Profiled with immunoSEQ multiplex PCR; TCRdb holds only in-frame clones, not every one. Altogether around 400,000 clones are present, 89% being singletons, with the ten largest covering 0.95% to 1.5%. This TCR derives from a man aged 35 to 55 with acute or convalescent COVID-19. Specimen: peripheral blood. The chain employs TRBV5-4 and TRBJ2-1; D remains unclear. The CDR3 loop is CASSLYWAIPNNEQFF. CDR3 in DNA: TGTGCCAGCAGCTTGTATTGGGCAATACCTAACAATGAGCAGTTCTTC.